This is a list of T cell receptor beta chains from one sample in a study of radiotherapy plus CTLA-4 blockade in lung cancer. Generated by immunoSEQ multiplex PCR, the TCRdb table keeps only in-frame clones and is missing some. Of more than 100,000 clones listed, about 87% were seen once; the top ten hold approximately 7.2%. Sequenced here: peripheral blood, sampled from a patient treated with radiotherapy plus ipilimumab. The receptors were sampled from a human donor with non-small cell lung cancer that progressed on radiotherapy plus ipilimumab. CDR3s include the opening cysteine and the closing phenylalanine or tryptophan. A D gene is named only where the DNA matches it firmly. Only part of the rows carry a size: once, few, many, or a class if the clone is expanded.

NA	TRBV9	NA	TRBJ2-1	CASSVGVPSSYNEQFF	TGTGCCAGCAGCGTAGGCGTTCCGAGCTCCTACAATGAGCAGTTCTTC
NA	TRBV1	NA	TRBJ2-1	CTSSQPAVAHEQFF	TGCACCAGCAGCCAACCAGCCGTAGCCCATGAGCAGTTCTTC
NA	TRBV9	NA	TRBJ2-3	CASSVVSTDTQYF	TGTGCCAGCAGCGTAGTTAGCACAGATACGCAGTATTTT
NA	TRBV19	few	TRBJ2-2	CASSTTQNTGELFF	TGTGCCAGTAGTACGACACAGAACACCGGGGAGCTGTTTTTT
NA	TRBV5-6	NA	TRBJ2-3	CASSLRGGSTDTQYF	TGTGCCAGCAGCTTGCGCGGCGGGAGCACAGATACGCAGTATTTT
NA	TRBV18	NA	TRBJ2-2	CASSPRGPGTGELFF	TGTGCCAGCTCACCGCGCGGGCCGGGCACCGGGGAGCTGTTTTTT
NA	TRBV9	NA	TRBJ1-3	CASSAGTTSGNTIYF	TGTGCCAGCAGCGCCGGGACAACCTCTGGAAACACCATATATTTT
NA	TRBV5-1	NA	TRBJ2-2	CASSLSINTGELFF	TGCGCCAGCAGCTTGAGTATTAACACCGGGGAGCTGTTTTTT
NA	TRBV7-9	NA	TRBJ2-7	CASSLELSRDEQYF	TGTGCCAGCAGCTTAGAATTATCCAGGGACGAGCAGTACTTC
TRBD1	TRBV6-6	once	TRBJ2-7	CASSPRDRSSYEQYF	TGTGCCAGCAGTCCGCGGGACAGGTCCTCCTACGAGCAGTACTTC
TRBD1	TRBV6-1	NA	TRBJ2-7	CASSVNRGAEYF	TGTGCCAGCAGTGTTAACAGGGGAGCCGAGTACTTC
NA	TRBV6-5	NA	TRBJ2-7	CASSYKKGGQTYEQYF	TGTGCCAGCAGTTACAAGAAGGGTGGGCAGACCTACGAGCAGTACTTC
TRBD2	TRBV6-1	few	TRBJ2-1	CASSELSGRSYEQFF	TGTGCCAGCAGTGAACTAAGCGGGAGGTCGTATGAGCAGTTCTTC
TRBD2	TRBV10-2	NA	TRBJ2-1	CASRLAGVNEQFF	TGCGCCAGCAGACTAGCGGGAGTCAATGAGCAGTTCTTC
NA	TRBV2	NA	TRBJ1-4	CASRDTYGGKLFF	TGTGCCAGCAGAGACACGTACGGTGGAAAACTGTTTTTT
TRBD2	TRBV29-1	once	TRBJ2-3	CSPGTSGKGGTQYF	TGCAGCCCCGGGACTAGCGGAAAGGGGGGCACGCAGTATTTT
NA	TRBV14	NA	TRBJ2-6	CASSPQWGANVLTF	TGTGCCAGCAGCCCCCAATGGGGGGCCAACGTCCTGACTTTC
NA	TRBV29-1	NA	TRBJ2-7	CSVVWDGSYEQYF	TGCAGCGTTGTTTGGGACGGCTCCTACGAGCAGTACTTC
NA	TRBV13	NA	TRBJ2-2	CASSELSGSNTGELFF	TGTGCCAGCAGCGAGTTAAGCGGTTCGAACACCGGGGAGCTGTTTTTT
NA	TRBV13	NA	TRBJ2-2	CASRKPGPNTGELFF	TGTGCCAGCAGGAAACCGGGACCAAACACCGGGGAGCTGTTTTTT
NA	TRBV10-3	NA	TRBJ2-7	CAISGEGYEQYF	TGTGCCATCAGCGGTGAGGGGTACGAGCAGTACTTC
NA	TRBV23-1	NA	TRBJ1-1	CASTPGTSRNRNTEAFF	TGCGCCAGCACCCCCGGGACATCCAGAAATAGGAACACTGAAGCTTTCTTT
NA	TRBV2	NA	TRBJ2-7	CASTRSGKGAEQYF	TGTGCCAGCACCCGCAGCGGGAAGGGGGCCGAGCAGTACTTC
TRBD2	TRBV7-9	NA	TRBJ2-2	CASSLGLAGTGELFF	TGTGCCAGCAGCTTGGGACTAGCGGGCACCGGGGAGCTGTTTTTT
TRBD1	TRBV6-1	NA	TRBJ2-7	CASTTGGMSSYEQYF	TGTGCCAGCACTACAGGGGGTATGAGCTCCTACGAGCAGTACTTC
TRBD2	TRBV7-9	NA	TRBJ2-4	CASSPLADIQYF	TGTGCCAGCAGTCCCCTAGCGGACATTCAGTACTTC
NA	TRBV12-5	NA	TRBJ1-4	CASGLVPGEKLFF	TGTGCTAGTGGTTTGGTCCCGGGTGAAAAACTGTTTTTT
NA	TRBV6-5	NA	TRBJ2-7	CASSYSTGIYEQYF	TGTGCCAGCAGTTACTCTACGGGAATCTACGAGCAGTACTTC
NA	TRBV29-1	NA	TRBJ2-7	CSVSLGYEQYF	TGCAGCGTTTCCCTAGGCTACGAGCAGTACTTC
NA	TRBV6-5	once	TRBJ1-3	CASRSVDFRNTIYF	TGTGCCAGCAGGTCGGTGGACTTTAGAAACACCATATATTTT
TRBD1	TRBV5-1	NA	TRBJ2-7	CASSPRGQGSHEQYF	TGCGCCAGCAGCCCACGGGGACAGGGGTCCCACGAGCAGTACTTC